The clone carrying this T cell receptor beta chain was seen ten or more times. Antigen unknown. The isolated RNA, all of it, was reverse transcribed, so expressed TCRB transcripts were what got sequenced. Profiling relied on immunoSEQ multiplex PCR, and the TCRdb table lists in-frame clones only, not all of them. This sample yields 390,000 or so clones, of which approximately 15% are seen a single time; 0.03% to 0.04% belongs to the top ten. CDR3 size: 13 residues. The ends were cut back, 6 bases at V and 4 bases at J, with 12 bases in the middle. Germline values: CDR1 MDHEN, CDR2 SYDVKM. These data come from a study of beta chain features in type 1 diabetes. Study in general: Investigators examined 85 million to 110 million sorted cells across all samples. Study-wide results and limits: Compared to healthy donors, patients appeared to have naive, central memory and Treg TCRB repertoires that were more alike. The study found fewer insertions and more deletions at VDJ junctions in type 1 diabetes patients.

Via the markers CD45RO/CCR7/CD25/CD127/CD95/CD27, stem cell-like memory, regulatory, central memory and naive CD4+ cells were sorted. This rearrangement joins TRBV28 to TRBJ2-5; D gene uncertain. The specimen sequenced was naive CD4+ T cells from blood. The source of this sequence is a man younger than 45 in good health. The CDR3 DNA is TGTGCCAGCAGCCTGGGCGTGCGAGAGACCCAGTACTTC. Its protein is CASSLGVRETQYF. The variable domain in full, completed from reference TRBV28 and TRBJ2-5, reads DVKVTQSSRYLVKRTGEKVFLECVQDMDHENMFWYRQDPGLGLRLIYFSYDVKMKEKGDIPEGYSVSREKKERFSLILESASTNQTSMYLCASSLGVRETQYFGPGTRLLVL.